This T cell receptor (beta chain) was sequenced for a study of T cell responses to AZD1222 COVID-19 vaccine. Overall study results and limits: Spike-specific TCR breadth and depth rose after two AZD1222 doses. White British ancestry dominated among donors, who included more females, and clonal diversity was possibly underestimated. The study found vaccine-associated CD4 TCRs spanning spike, dominant at 160-218 and 743-854.

Germline-derived CDR1 and CDR2 are MNHNY and SVGAGI (reference sequence). V lost 5 bases to trimming and J lost 3 bases; unmatched junction nucleotides: 9. The CDR3 consists of 15 residues. Sequencing was performed with immunoSEQ multiplex PCR; in TCRdb, only in-frame clones are kept and a portion is missing. The data contain about 150,000 clones, about 92% of them seen just once; the ten biggest clones take up over 8%. For this clone: Antigen unknown.

This specimen consisted of peripheral blood, obtained on day 0 of AZD1222 vaccination. The chain carries TRBV6-6 and TRBJ1-1; 7 bases align to TRBD1. The receptor was derived from an adult in good health. DNA of the CDR3: TGTGCCAGCAGTCCAAAACAGGGGTGGGACACTGAAGCTTTCTTT. It codes for CASSPKQGWDTEAFF.